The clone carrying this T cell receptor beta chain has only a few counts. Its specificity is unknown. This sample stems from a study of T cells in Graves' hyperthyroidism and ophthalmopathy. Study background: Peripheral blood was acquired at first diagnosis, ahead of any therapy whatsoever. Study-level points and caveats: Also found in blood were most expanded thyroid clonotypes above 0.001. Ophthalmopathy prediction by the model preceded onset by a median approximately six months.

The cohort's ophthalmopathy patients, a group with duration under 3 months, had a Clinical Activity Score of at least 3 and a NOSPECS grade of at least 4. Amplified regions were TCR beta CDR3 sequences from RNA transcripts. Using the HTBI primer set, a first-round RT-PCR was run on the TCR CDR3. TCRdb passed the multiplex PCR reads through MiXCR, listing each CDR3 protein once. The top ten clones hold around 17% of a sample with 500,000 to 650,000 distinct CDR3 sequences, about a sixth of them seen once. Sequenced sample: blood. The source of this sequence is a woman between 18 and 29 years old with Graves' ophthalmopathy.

This chain's CDR3 is CASSRQGASTGELFF. DNA of the CDR3: TGTGCCAGCAGCCGGCAGGGCGCAAGCACCGGGGAGCTGTTTTTT. J is TRBJ2-2 and V is TRBV14; possibly TRBD1 for D (5 bases). Trimming pared 4 bases from V and 4 bases from J, leaving 13 bases between. CDR3 size: 15 residues. Germline lookup yields CDR1 SGHDN and CDR2 FVKESK.